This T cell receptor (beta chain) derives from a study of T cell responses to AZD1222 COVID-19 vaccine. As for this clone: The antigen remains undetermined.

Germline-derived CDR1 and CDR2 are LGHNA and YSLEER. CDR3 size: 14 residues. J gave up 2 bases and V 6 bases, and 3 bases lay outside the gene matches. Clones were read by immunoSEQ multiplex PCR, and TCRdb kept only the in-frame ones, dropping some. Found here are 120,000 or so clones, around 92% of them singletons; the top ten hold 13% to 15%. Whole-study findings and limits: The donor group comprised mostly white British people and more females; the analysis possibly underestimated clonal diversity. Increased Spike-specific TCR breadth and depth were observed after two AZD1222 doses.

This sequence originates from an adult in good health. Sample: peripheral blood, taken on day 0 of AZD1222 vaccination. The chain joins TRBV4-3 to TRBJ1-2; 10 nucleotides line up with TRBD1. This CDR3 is CASRPGQGNYGYTF. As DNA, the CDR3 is TGCGCCAGCAGACCGGGACAGGGGAACTATGGCTACACCTTC.